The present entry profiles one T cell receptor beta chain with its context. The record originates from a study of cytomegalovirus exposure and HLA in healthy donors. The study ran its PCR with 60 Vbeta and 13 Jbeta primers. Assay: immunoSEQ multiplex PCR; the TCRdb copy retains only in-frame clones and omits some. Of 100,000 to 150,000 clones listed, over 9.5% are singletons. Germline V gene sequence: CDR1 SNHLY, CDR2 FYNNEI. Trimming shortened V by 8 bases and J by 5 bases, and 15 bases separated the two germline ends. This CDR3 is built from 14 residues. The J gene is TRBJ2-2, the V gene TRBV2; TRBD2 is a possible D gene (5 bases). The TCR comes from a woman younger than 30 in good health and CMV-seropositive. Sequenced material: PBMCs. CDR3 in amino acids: CASLARTATGELFF. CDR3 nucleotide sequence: TGTGCCAGCCTAGCCCGGACGGCGACCGGGGAGCTGTTTTTT.